The sequence of this T cell receptor (beta chain) was determined in a study of blood T cell repertoires in COVID-19. Study information: Specimens from acute and convalescent COVID-19 originated in the United States, Italy and Spain. The analysed material was cDNA or gDNA that came from T cells, B-cell-depleted T cells, or PBMCs.

Seattle patient enrollment occurred during active infection, with longitudinal follow-up thereafter. Authors' analysis steps: For nucleated cells, counts were estimated from reference gene primer amplification. The protocol was immunoSEQ multiplex PCR, while the TCRdb copy is restricted to in-frame clones and leaves out a portion. Clone size and the V and J calls come from that table; the DNA yielded D and trimming. Of about 190,000 clones listed, around 80% are singletons. The CDR3 runs to 12 residues. Trimming cost V 5 bases and J 4 bases, with 8 bases left between them. Germline-derived CDR1 and CDR2 are SEHNR and FQNEAQ (reference sequence).

The source is a woman between 55 and 75 years old with COVID-19, enrolled during active disease. Material: peripheral blood. The genes are TRBV7-9 and TRBJ1-1; D uncertain. Here the CDR3 reads CASSAYGTEAFF. CDR3 in DNA: TGTGCCAGCAGCGCGTATGGCACTGAAGCTTTCTTT.